The next 28 T cell receptor beta chains were all read from a single sample in a study of T cell repertoires in cytomegalovirus infection. TCRdb redid the calling of the reads with MiXCR, one entry per CDR3 protein. The sample comprises just under 300,000 distinct CDR3 sequences, roughly 9.3% of which are singletons, and 2% to 3% rests with the top ten. Sequencing used PBMCs. The receptors derive from a human donor in good health (CMV status not recorded). Some clones in this sample may be carry-over from other donors' samples.

The sample holds many counts of this clonotype. V and J are TRBV7-6 and TRBJ2-3; TRBD2 matches at 7 bases. In germline, CDR1 is SGHVS, CDR2 FNYEAQ. This CDR3 is built from 16 residues. Germline trimming cut 2 bases from V and 2 bases from J; bases unmatched to any gene: 7. CDR3 sequence: CASSLKAGSPTDTQYF. The CDR3 bases are TGTGCCAGCAGCTTAAAAGCGGGATCCCCCACAGATACGCAGTATTTT. The complete variable domain, with remaining parts taken from reference TRBV7-6 and TRBJ2-3, reads GAGVSQSPRYKVTKRGQDVALRCDPISGHVSLYWYRQALGQGPEFLTYFNYEAQQDKSGLPNDRFSAERPEGSISTLTIQRTEQRDSAMYRCASSLKAGSPTDTQYFGPGTRLTVL.

This clonotype was seen a handful of times. This chain links TRBV28 with TRBJ1-2; no definite D call. CDR1 is MDHEN and CDR2 is SYDVKM in the germline V gene. The CDR3 runs 11 residues. V gave up 9 bases and J gave up 2 bases, with 7 bases separating them. In nucleotides, the CDR3 is TGTGCCAGTGAAAAGAACTATGGCTACACCTTC. Protein sequence: CASEKNYGYTF.

The CDR3 here is CATGTGTNSPLHF. The CDR3 DNA reads TGTGCCACCGGCACAGGGACTAATTCACCCCTCCACTTT. The V gene is TRBV19, the J gene TRBJ1-6; a possible D gene is TRBD1 (6 bases). V was trimmed by 10 bases and J by 6 bases, leaving 13 bases between them. Germline assignment: CDR1 LNHDA and CDR2 SQIVND (reference sequence). This CDR3 region has 13 residues.

This chain uses TRBV20-1 with TRBJ2-1; a possible D gene is TRBD2 (5 bases). Trimming shortened V by 2 bases and J by 0 bases, and 11 bases separated the two germline ends. The CDR3 runs to 15 residues. CDR1 is DFQATT and CDR2 is SNEGSKA in the germline V gene (reference sequence). CDR3 residues: CSARTSGSSYNEQFF. In DNA form, the CDR3 reads TGCAGTGCTAGAACGAGCGGAAGCTCCTACAATGAGCAGTTCTTC.

This clonotype came up many times. The chain employs TRBV7-2 and TRBJ1-2; 7 bases fit TRBD1. The germline CDR1 and CDR2 sequences are SGHTA and FQGNSA. The V gene end was trimmed by 4 bases and the J gene end by 8 bases; junction bases not matched to a gene: 16. This CDR3 contains 16 residues. The CDR3 coding sequence is TGTGCCAGCAGCTCCGCCCACCTTGACAGGGTATGGGGCTACACCTTC. It specifies CASSSAHLDRVWGYTF.

This sequence joins TRBV29-1 and TRBJ1-1; a weak D match, TRBD1 (5 bases). The CDR3 has 13 residues. CDR1 is SQVTM, CDR2 ANQGSEA, per germline. The V end was cut by 4 bases, the J end by 3 bases, with 12 bases between. CDR3 protein: CSVGGRAHTEAFF. The DNA for the CDR3 is TGCAGCGTTGGGGGGAGGGCTCACACTGAAGCTTTCTTT.

There are many counts of this clonotype. The V gene is TRBV6-2 or TRBV6-3, the J gene TRBJ2-3; D is undetermined. In germline, CDR1 is MNHEY, CDR2 SVGEGT. The V and J ends lost 3 bases and 4 bases respectively, with 11 bases between them. The CDR3 runs to 14 residues. CDR3 DNA sequence: TGTGCCAGCAGTTATAACCGTCACGCAGATACGCAGTATTTT. It specifies CASSYNRHADTQYF.

In this sample, this clonotype turned up many times. The chain combines TRBV6-2 or TRBV6-3 with TRBJ2-2, with 7 bases lining up with TRBD2. The trim removed 6 bases at V and 2 bases at J, leaving 0 bases unmatched. CDR3 size: 13 residues. CDR1 MNHEY and CDR2 SVGEGT come from the germline V gene. CDR3 in amino acids: CASRTSNTGELFF. In DNA form, the CDR3 reads TGTGCCAGCAGGACTAGCAACACCGGGGAGCTGTTTTTT.

This clonotype was observed at least ten times. This sequence joins TRBV20-1 and TRBJ2-3, with TRBD2 as a possible D gene (7 bases). CDR3 size: 15 residues. Germline V gene sequence: CDR1 DFQATT, CDR2 SNEGSKA (reference sequence). V was trimmed by 0 bases and J by 3 bases, leaving 13 bases between them. CDR3 sequence: CSARERGPRTDTQYF. The CDR3 bases are TGCAGTGCTAGAGAGCGGGGGCCCCGGACAGATACGCAGTATTTT.

This clonotype was detected ten times or more. This chain joins TRBV7-9 and TRBJ1-2; TRBD1 is a possible D gene (5 bases). In germline, CDR1 is SEHNR, CDR2 FQNEAQ (reference sequence). The V and J ends lost 5 bases and 1 base respectively, with 11 bases between them. The CDR3 has 14 residues. This CDR3 is CASSLETVNYGYTF. The CDR3 coding sequence is TGTGCCAGCAGCCTAGAGACAGTTAACTATGGCTACACCTTC.

The chain has TRBV14 and TRBJ2-5; no firm D call. The CDR3 totals 11 residues. The germline V gene has CDR1 SGHDN and CDR2 FVKESK. V lost 5 bases and J 6 bases, leaving 7 bases between the germline ends. CDR3 region: CASSVHKTQYF. The CDR3 DNA reads TGTGCCAGCAGCGTACATAAGACCCAGTACTTC.

This clonotype occurred many times. V is TRBV12-3 or TRBV12-4 and J is TRBJ1-5, with 9 bases lining up with TRBD1. The CDR3 totals 18 residues. V lost 4 bases and J lost 0; bases outside the gene matches: 10. The CDR3 region is CASSSPGQGRDSNQPQHF. The CDR3, as DNA: TGTGCCAGCAGTTCCCCGGGACAGGGTAGGGATAGCAATCAGCCCCAGCATTTT.

The table lists this clonotype with many counts. The gene calls are TRBV7-2 and TRBJ1-2, with 9 bases fitting TRBD1. V lost 4 bases and J lost 3; bases outside the gene matches: 15. This CDR3 comprises 18 residues. Germline values: CDR1 SGHTA, CDR2 FQGNSA. The CDR3 coding sequence is TGTGCCAGCAGCTCTCAAACCGGGACAGGGTTGAACTACTATGGCTACACCTTC. It specifies CASSSQTGTGLNYYGYTF.

This clonotype was observed many times. The CDR3 here is CASSLLSHTGETQYF. CDR3 DNA sequence: TGTGCCAGCAGCTTATTAAGCCATACCGGAGAGACCCAGTACTTC. The gene calls are TRBV7-2 and TRBJ2-5; D gene uncertain. CDR3 length equals 15 residues. Germline CDR1 reads SGHTA; CDR2 reads FQGNSA. The ends were cut back, 2 bases at V and 4 bases at J, with 14 bases in the middle.

This clonotype was picked up many times. CDR3 loop: CSASTGLQETQYF. For the CDR3, the DNA is TGCAGTGCTAGTACAGGCCTACAAGAGACCCAGTACTTC. J is TRBJ2-5 and V is TRBV20-1, with D perhaps TRBD1 (5 bases). CDR1 DFQATT and CDR2 SNEGSKA come from the germline V gene (reference sequence). This CDR3 contains 13 residues. Trimming cost V 3 bases and J 2 bases, with 10 bases left between them.

The chain has TRBV20-1 and TRBJ2-1; D is possibly TRBD1 or TRBD2 (6 bases each). Germline lookup yields CDR1 DFQATT and CDR2 SNEGSKA (reference sequence). Trimming removed 5 bases at V and 10 bases at J, with 18 bases between. The CDR3 is 13 residues long. CDR3 protein: CSASEGGRREQFF. Here the CDR3 DNA reads TGCAGTGCTTCGGAGGGGGGCCGGAGGGAGCAGTTCTTC.

This clonotype showed up many times. The gene calls are TRBV29-1 and TRBJ1-1, with D perhaps TRBD1 (6 bases). The V end lost 8 bases, the J end lost 4 bases, and 23 bases lay between the germline ends. This CDR3 region has 15 residues. Germline CDR1 is SQVTM and CDR2 is ANQGSEA. The CDR3 spells CSYEGVIGMSTEAFF. The CDR3 DNA sequence: TGCAGCTACGAGGGGGTGATAGGAATGAGCACTGAAGCTTTCTTT. Based on the CDR3 plus reference TRBV29-1 and TRBJ1-1, the full variable domain is SAVISQKPSRDICQRGTSLTIQCQVDSQVTMMFWYRQQPGQSLTLIATANQGSEATYESGFVIDKFPISRPNLTFSTLTVSNMSPEDSSIYLCSYEGVIGMSTEAFFGQGTRLTVV.

The rearrangement uses TRBV15 and TRBJ2-5; 16 bases are shared with TRBD2. The germline gives CDR1 LNHNV, CDR2 YYDKDF (reference sequence). The CDR3 has 16 residues. V was pared by 3 bases and J by 5 bases, with 3 bases of the junction left unmatched. CDR3 DNA sequence: TGTGCCACCAGCAGGGGGACTAGCGGGGGGGCGGAGACCCAGTACTTC. This sequence encodes CATSRGTSGGAETQYF.

The sample holds many counts of this clonotype. The genes are TRBV3-1 and TRBJ2-1, with TRBD2 matching 11 bases. The CDR3 sequence is 16 residues long. With V trimmed by 0 bases and J by 9 bases, 7 bases remained unmatched. In germline, CDR1 is LGHDT, CDR2 YNNKEL (reference sequence). Here the CDR3 reads CASSQDRSGGAREQFF. In DNA form, the CDR3 reads TGTGCCAGCAGCCAAGATCGTAGCGGGGGGGCTCGTGAGCAGTTCTTC.

This clonotype has at least ten counts. The chain uses TRBV7-3 and TRBJ2-3, with 7 bases lining up with TRBD1. V trimming: 5 bases; J trimming: 4 bases; junction bases outside the gene matches: 6. CDR3 length: 14 residues. Germline-derived CDR1 and CDR2 are SGHTA and FQGTGA. CDR3 sequence reads: CASSRDSPPDTQYF. The CDR3 DNA reads TGTGCCAGCAGCCGGGACAGCCCTCCAGATACGCAGTATTTT.

This clonotype was counted many times. The chain carries TRBV20-1 and TRBJ2-1; D is tentatively TRBD1 or TRBD2 (6 bases each). Trimming pared 4 bases from V and 4 bases from J, leaving 17 bases between. Germline loops: CDR1 DFQATT, CDR2 SNEGSKA (reference sequence). CDR3 length equals 15 residues. Here the CDR3 DNA reads TGCAGTGCTATCCACAGGGACTTAGGGTACAATGAGCAGTTCTTC. Protein: CSAIHRDLGYNEQFF.

This clonotype has a count of ten or more. The chain carries TRBV19 and TRBJ1-2; D may be TRBD1 (6 bases). Germline lookup yields CDR1 LNHDA and CDR2 SQIVND (reference sequence). The CDR3 has 13 amino acids. Trimming cost V 8 bases and J 2 bases, with 12 bases left between them. The CDR3 DNA sequence: TGTGCCAGTCAGAGACAGGACAACTATGGCTACACCTTC. Protein: CASQRQDNYGYTF.

This clonotype was observed at least ten times. This chain connects TRBV6-2 or TRBV6-3 to TRBJ1-2; possibly TRBD1 for D (5 bases). V was pared by 6 bases and J by 3 bases, with 17 bases between. The CDR3 runs to 15 residues. Germline values: CDR1 MNHEY, CDR2 SVGEGT. CDR3 nucleotides: TGTGCCAGCAGCCTCGGGACCCAGCCCCACTATGGCTACACCTTC. Translation gives CASSLGTQPHYGYTF.

This clonotype has a count of ten or more. The chain recombines TRBV7-2 with TRBJ2-3, with a tentative D call TRBD2 (6 bases). Germline CDR1 is SGHTA and CDR2 is FQGNSA. The CDR3 consists of 16 residues. V was pared by 4 bases and J by 2 bases, with 16 bases between. In nucleotides, the CDR3 is TGTGCCAGCAGCTGGAGTGGGGCGGGGTCCACAGATACGCAGTATTTT. This encodes CASSWSGAGSTDTQYF.

In this sample, this clonotype turned up a few times. The chain employs TRBV3-1 and TRBJ2-1; a weak D match, TRBD2 (6 bases). Trimming pared 4 bases from V and 5 bases from J, leaving 12 bases between. The CDR3 sequence is 14 residues long. From germline, CDR1 is LGHDT and CDR2 YNNKEL (reference sequence). The CDR3 nucleotides are TGTGCCAGCAGCCGGCCGGGACTTCACAATGAGCAGTTCTTC. Protein: CASSRPGLHNEQFF.

In its sample, this clonotype was seen many times. V usage is TRBV6-5 and J usage is TRBJ2-1; 9 positions match TRBD1. With V trimmed by 0 bases and J by 8 bases, 5 bases remained unmatched. CDR1 is MNHEY, CDR2 SVGAGI, per germline. CDR3 size: 15 residues. CDR3 bases: TGTGCCAGCAGTTACTCAGGGACAGGGAGTTATGAGCAGTTCTTC. Translation: CASSYSGTGSYEQFF.

V usage is TRBV6-1 and J usage is TRBJ1-2, with D uncertain. From germline, CDR1 is MNHNS and CDR2 SASEGT. V was trimmed by 5 bases and J by 4 bases, leaving 17 bases between them. This CDR3 is 15 amino acids long. CDR3 region: CASSSYGDPLYGYTF. The DNA for the CDR3 is TGTGCCAGCAGTTCATACGGCGACCCGCTCTATGGCTACACCTTC.

The table lists this clonotype with many counts. The chain employs TRBV12-3 or TRBV12-4 and TRBJ2-2; the match to TRBD1 covers 8 bases. This CDR3 comprises 15 residues. V lost 4 bases to trimming and J lost 6 bases; unmatched junction nucleotides: 7. The CDR3, as DNA: TGTGCCAGCAGTTGGCAGGGGGCAGGCGCCGGGGAGCTGTTTTTT. It yields the protein CASSWQGAGAGELFF.